This is a list of T cell receptor beta chains from one sample in a study of cytomegalovirus exposure and HLA in healthy donors. Profiling relied on immunoSEQ multiplex PCR, and the TCRdb table lists in-frame clones only, not all of them. The table has more than 95,000 clones, around 82% seen once. The sample taken for sequencing was PBMCs. The receptors derive from a woman in her 40s in good health and CMV-seronegative. The CDR3 runs from the conserved cysteine through the conserved F or W. A D gene is named only where the DNA matches it firmly. Size tells how often a clone was seen (once, few, many) or the class of an expanded clone, and some rows leave it out.

d_call j_call clone_size v_call cdr3_aa
TRBD1 TRBJ1-1 NA TRBV6-4 CASMGLRDRWKTEAFF
NA TRBJ1-2 few TRBV11-2 CASSLESGVGGYGYTF
NA TRBJ1-2 NA TRBV28 CASSLTFSNYGYTF
NA TRBJ2-7 NA TRBV11-2 CASSRTGITYEQYF
NA TRBJ2-1 NA TRBV9 CASSVAPQGMRKFF
NA TRBJ1-5 NA TRBV28 CASSLGYEPTYSNQPQHF
NA TRBJ1-4 once TRBV6-5 CASSSHMGANEKLFF
NA TRBJ2-3 NA TRBV30 CAWSSSSGLTDTQYF
NA TRBJ2-5 NA TRBV5-5 CASSRGQTQETQYF
TRBD2 TRBJ2-1 NA TRBV7-6 CASSYSPSGTSGRGEQFF
NA TRBJ2-3 NA TRBV27 CASSLYRRGTQYF
NA TRBJ2-3 NA TRBV18 CASSSIGAASGRDTQYF
NA TRBJ2-7 NA TRBV28 CASSLGSYEQYF
NA TRBJ1-3 NA TRBV14 CASSKMEGVGNTIYF
NA TRBJ1-1 NA TRBV30 CAWSVGHAEAFF
TRBD1 TRBJ1-1 once TRBV27 CASSGTGVPSNTEAFF
NA TRBJ1-5 NA TRBV7-2 CASSGQSGGPQHF
TRBD1 TRBJ2-1 NA TRBV27 CASRDRGNEQFF
TRBD2 TRBJ2-5 NA TRBV6-5 CASSYSLAGEGETQYF
NA TRBJ2-3 NA TRBV28 CASSSRQTIRTDTQYF
TRBD1 TRBJ1-4 NA TRBV7-2 CASSVGQAVNEKLFF
NA TRBJ1-1 NA TRBV30 CAWSVTPGGSLASTEAFF
NA TRBJ2-3 few TRBV7-2 CASSLDKDTQYF
NA TRBJ2-7 NA TRBV4-3 CASSPSPIQGSSYEQYF
TRBD1 TRBJ2-2 few TRBV19 CASEPPGQSTGELFF
NA TRBJ2-2 once TRBV5-1 CASSFRTITGELFF
NA TRBJ2-5 NA TRBV7-9 CASSPRGVSQETQYF
NA TRBJ1-5 NA TRBV5-6 CASSLGRRVDQPQHF
NA TRBJ2-7 NA TRBV6-5 CASSYGATYEQYF
NA TRBJ1-5 NA TRBV7-9 CSSSLDGGQPQHF
NA TRBJ2-2 NA TRBV10-3 CAILQDTGELFF
TRBD1 TRBJ2-7 NA TRBV19 CASSLLDRGQLGEQYF
TRBD1 NA NA TRBV28 CASSSGQILYEQYF
NA TRBJ2-6 NA TRBV5-1 CASSLEQGNVLTF
NA TRBJ1-2 NA TRBV6-4 CASSDGRHSTGDYGYTF
NA TRBJ2-1 medium-sized TRBV7-9 CASSLLEDSANEQFF
NA TRBJ2-1 NA TRBV6-5 CASSLGVEFEQFF
TRBD2 TRBJ2-1 NA TRBV7-6 CASSLSGSGWSEQFF
TRBD1 TRBJ1-5 NA TRBV7-2 CASSVGQGLGQPQHF
TRBD1 TRBJ1-2 NA TRBV18 CASSPLGQTNYGYTF
TRBD2 TRBJ2-1 NA TRBV30 CAWSRLATYNEQFF
TRBD1 TRBJ1-4 NA TRBV7-2 CASSVGQDDEKLFF
NA TRBJ1-4 NA TRBV19 CASSNTEEGNEKLFF
TRBD2 TRBJ2-7 NA TRBV28 CASSSPGGVNEQYF
NA TRBJ2-5 NA TRBV4-3 CASSQIIGRGETQYF
NA TRBJ2-3 NA TRBV7-2 CASSLGIRAVGGQYF
TRBD2 TRBJ2-2 once TRBV27 CASSLAGGATGELFF
TRBD2 TRBJ2-3 NA TRBV4-1 CASSPFLAGLTYTQYF
TRBD1 TRBJ1-4 NA TRBV4-1 CASSDRQGAGEKLFF
TRBD2 TRBJ2-2 NA TRBV5-1 CASSLSGLTNTGELFF
NA TRBJ1-1 NA TRBV6-6 CASSSDRSFEAFF
NA TRBJ1-2 NA TRBV14 CASSQGNTGRVYGYTF
TRBD2 TRBJ2-7 NA TRBV18 CASSRASGAYEQYF
TRBD2 TRBJ2-1 NA TRBV5-1 CASSLKGTSGMGEQFF